Below are 9 T cell receptor beta chains sequenced from a single sample in a study of cytomegalovirus exposure and HLA in healthy donors. PCR involved 60 Vbeta and 13 Jbeta primers. Sequencing used immunoSEQ multiplex PCR; TCRdb keeps in-frame clones, though not all of them. The table shows about 120,000 clones, with over 60% occurring only once. Sequencing was done on a sample of PBMCs. The receptors here all came from a woman in her twenties or thirties in good health and CMV-seropositive.

The CDR3 loop is CASSLTSNGGGYGYTF. CDR3 nucleotide sequence: TGTGCCAGCAGCTTAACATCCAACGGAGGAGGATATGGCTACACCTTC. The chain employs TRBV7-6 and TRBJ1-2; D is unresolved. Between the trimmed V and J ends, which lost 2 bases and 5 bases, there was a span of 18 bases. The CDR3 has 16 amino acids. Germline CDR1 is SGHVS and CDR2 is FNYEAQ.

The chain combines TRBV6-1 with TRBJ1-3, with 8 bases identical to TRBD1. The CDR3 runs 17 residues. Per the germline V gene, CDR1 is MNHNS and CDR2 is SASEGT. V lost 3 bases to trimming and J lost 0 bases; unmatched junction nucleotides: 7. The CDR3 region has the DNA TGTGCCAGCAGTGAGCCCACAGGGGGTCTCTCTGGAAACACCATATATTTT. This encodes CASSEPTGGLSGNTIYF.

Concerning this clone: Other DNA sequences in the sample encode the same CDR3. The chain combines TRBV5-1 with TRBJ2-5; 8 nucleotides agree with TRBD2. The CDR3 contains 17 residues. CDR1 and CDR2 from the germline V gene are SGHRS and YFSETQ. V was clipped by 3 bases and J by 5 bases; unmatched bases: 15. The CDR3 region is CASSSGASTGGQETQYF. The CDR3 coding sequence is TGCGCCAGCAGCTCGGGTGCTTCCACGGGGGGGCAGGAGACCCAGTACTTC.

V and J are TRBV7-9 and TRBJ2-4; weak D call: TRBD2 (5 bases). Trimming cost V 1 base and J 4 bases, with 5 bases left between them. In germline, CDR1 is SEHNR, CDR2 FQNEAQ (reference sequence). CDR3 length: 13 amino acids. The CDR3 region has the DNA TGTGCCAGCAGCTTAGGAGGGAAAAACATTCAGTACTTC. Protein: CASSLGGKNIQYF.

The chain carries TRBV4-1 and TRBJ2-1; 7 bases map to TRBD1. The CDR3 is made up of 15 amino acids. V gave up 3 bases and J gave up 3 bases; unmatched junction bases: 5. CDR1 is MGHRA and CDR2 is YSYEKL in the germline V gene. The CDR3 DNA reads TGCGCCAGCAGCCACCCGGACAGGATCTACAATGAGCAGTTCTTC. Amino acid sequence: CASSHPDRIYNEQFF.

The chain carries TRBV6-1 and TRBJ2-7; TRBD1 agrees at 7 bases. The germline V gene has CDR1 MNHNS and CDR2 SASEGT. V was pared by 7 bases and J by 4 bases, with 13 bases of the junction left unmatched. The CDR3 runs 15 residues. This CDR3 reads CASTRDSLFSYEQYF. The CDR3 DNA is TGTGCCAGCACCCGGGACAGTCTCTTTTCTTACGAGCAGTACTTC.

The rearrangement links TRBV5-1 to TRBJ2-5, with TRBD1 identical over 7 bases. The CDR3 spans 14 residues. J lost 5 bases, V lost 4 bases, and 8 bases had no gene match. Per germline, CDR1 SGHRS and CDR2 YFSETQ. CDR3 amino acids: CASSDQGGAETQYF. CDR3 nucleotides: TGCGCCAGCAGCGACCAAGGGGGCGCTGAGACCCAGTACTTC.

This clone was observed a few times. The chain employs TRBV10-3 and TRBJ1-5; TRBD1 matches at 11 bases. J lost 8 bases, V lost 0 bases, and 9 bases had no gene match. Germline CDR1 reads ENHRY; CDR2 reads SYGVKD. The CDR3 totals 17 residues. CDR3 protein: CAISESRTGGAYKPQHF. In nucleotides, the CDR3 is TGTGCCATCAGTGAGTCTCGGACAGGGGGCGCTTACAAGCCCCAGCATTTT.

The genes are TRBV29-1 and TRBJ2-2, with a weak D call TRBD2 (6 bases). V gave up 8 bases and J gave up 2 bases, with 12 bases separating them. The CDR3 is made up of 13 amino acids. Germline CDR1 SQVTM, CDR2 ANQGSEA. The CDR3 here is CSIRETNTGELFF. The CDR3 DNA reads TGCAGCATCCGGGAGACCAACACCGGGGAGCTGTTTTTT.